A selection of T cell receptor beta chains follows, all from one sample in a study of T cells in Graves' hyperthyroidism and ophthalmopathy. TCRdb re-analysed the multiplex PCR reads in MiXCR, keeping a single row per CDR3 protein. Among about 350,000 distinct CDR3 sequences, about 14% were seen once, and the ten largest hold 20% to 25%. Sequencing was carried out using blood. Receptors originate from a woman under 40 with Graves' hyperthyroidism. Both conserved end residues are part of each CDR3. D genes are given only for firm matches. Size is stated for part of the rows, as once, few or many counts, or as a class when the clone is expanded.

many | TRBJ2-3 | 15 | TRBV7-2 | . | TGTGCCAGCAGCTTATCGGGGAGGAGCACAGATACGCAGTATTTT | CASSLSGRSTDTQYF
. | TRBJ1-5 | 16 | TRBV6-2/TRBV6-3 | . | TGTGCCAGCGCCAGGGACTGGGGGACCGATGACAGGCCCCAGCATTTT | CASARDWGTDDRPQHF
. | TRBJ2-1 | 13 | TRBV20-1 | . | TGCAGTGCTAGGTCCTCGGCGAGAGAGGAGCAGTTCTTC | CSARSSAREEQFF
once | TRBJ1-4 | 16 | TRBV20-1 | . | TGCAGTGCTAGAGATTTCGCCCAGACTATGAATGAAAAACTGTTTTTT | CSARDFAQTMNEKLFF
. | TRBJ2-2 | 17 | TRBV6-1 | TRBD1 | TGTGCCAGCCGAAGGGGCCAGGGGGCAAGGGACACCGGGGAGCTGTTCTTT | CASRRGQGARDTGELFF
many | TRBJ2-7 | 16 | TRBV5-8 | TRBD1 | TGTGCCAGCAACACACCGACGGGGACAGGGCGGTACGAGCAGTACTTC | CASNTPTGTGRYEQYF
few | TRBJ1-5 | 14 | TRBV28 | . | TGTGCCAGCAGTTTATCGTATATAGGGCAGCCCCAGCATTTT | CASSLSYIGQPQHF
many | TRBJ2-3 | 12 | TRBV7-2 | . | TGTGCCAGCAGATATGGGGTAGATACGCAGTATTTT | CASRYGVDTQYF
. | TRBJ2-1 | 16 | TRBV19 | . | TGTGCCAGTAGTATCGGGCTAAGGGTCTCCTACAATGAGCAGTTCTTC | CASSIGLRVSYNEQFF
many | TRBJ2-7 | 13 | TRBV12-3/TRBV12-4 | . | TGTGCCAGCAGCCTAACAGGGTCCAACGAGCAGTACTTC | CASSLTGSNEQYF
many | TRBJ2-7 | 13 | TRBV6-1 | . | TGTGCCAGCACCCCTTGGAGCTCCTACGAGCAGTACTTC | CASTPWSSYEQYF
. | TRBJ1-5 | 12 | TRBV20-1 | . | TGCAGTGCTAGAAACCCAAATCAGCCCCAGCATTTT | CSARNPNQPQHF
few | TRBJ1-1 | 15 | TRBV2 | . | TGTGCCAGCAGTGAAGCAAGGACAAAAGTCACCGAAGCTTTCTTT | CASSEARTKVTEAFF
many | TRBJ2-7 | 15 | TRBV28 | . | TGTGCCAGCAGACTTGCTAGAGGTTGGGCCTACGAGCAGTACTTC | CASRLARGWAYEQYF
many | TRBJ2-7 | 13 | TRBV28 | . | TGTGCCAGCAGGAAGGGAGACACCTACGAGCAGTACTTC | CASRKGDTYEQYF
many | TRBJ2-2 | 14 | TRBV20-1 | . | TGCAGTGCCCGCCGTAGGGGAAGGACCGGGGAGCTGTTTTTT | CSARRRGRTGELFF
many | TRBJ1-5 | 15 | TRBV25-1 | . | TGTGCCAGCAGTGATACAGCCGGTAGCAATCAGCCCCAGCATTTT | CASSDTAGSNQPQHF
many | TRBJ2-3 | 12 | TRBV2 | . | TGTGCCAGCAGGGGGGCCGCAGATACGCAGTATTTT | CASRGAADTQYF
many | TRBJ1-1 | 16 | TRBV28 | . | TGTGCCAGCACCAGAACAGGGTTCCCCATGAACACTGAAGCTTTCTTT | CASTRTGFPMNTEAFF
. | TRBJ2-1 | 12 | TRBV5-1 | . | TGCGCCAGCAAATACACCGACAATGAGCAGTTCTTC | CASKYTDNEQFF
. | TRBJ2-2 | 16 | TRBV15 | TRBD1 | TGTGCCACCAGCAGGGGGGACAGCAGTAACACCGGGGAGCTGTTTTTT | CATSRGDSSNTGELFF
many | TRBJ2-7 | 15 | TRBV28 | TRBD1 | TGTGCCAGCAGAGCCAGACAGGGAAGCTCCTACGAGCAGTACTTC | CASRARQGSSYEQYF
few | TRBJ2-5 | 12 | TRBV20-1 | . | TGCAGTGCTAGTCGGGAACAAGAGACCCAGTACTTC | CSASREQETQYF
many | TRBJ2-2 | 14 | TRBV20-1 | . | TGCAGTGCCCCAGTGAAGTGGAACACCGGGGAGCTGTTTTTT | CSAPVKWNTGELFF
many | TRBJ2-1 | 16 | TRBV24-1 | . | TGTGCCACCAGTGATTTGCCGGCGTTCTCCTACAATGAGCAGTTCTTC | CATSDLPAFSYNEQFF
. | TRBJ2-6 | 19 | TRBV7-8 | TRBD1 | TGTGCCAGCAGCTTAGCGGGGACAGGGCGTAGATCTGGGGCCAACGTCCTGACTTTC | CASSLAGTGRRSGANVLTF
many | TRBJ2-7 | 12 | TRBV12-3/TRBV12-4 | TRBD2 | TGTGCCAGCAAGGGCGGGAGCGCCGAGCAGTACTTC | CASKGGSAEQYF
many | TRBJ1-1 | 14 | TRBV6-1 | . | TGTGCCAGCAGTGAAGACAGCTTGAACACTGAAGCTTTCTTT | CASSEDSLNTEAFF
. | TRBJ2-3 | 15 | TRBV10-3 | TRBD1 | TGTGCCGTTGGGACAGGCCCCTGGAGCACAGATACGCAGTATTTT | CAVGTGPWSTDTQYF
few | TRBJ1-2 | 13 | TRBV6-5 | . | TGTGCCAGCAGTTACTCCACTTTTAATGGCTACACCTTC | CASSYSTFNGYTF
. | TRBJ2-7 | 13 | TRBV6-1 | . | TGTGCCAGCCCTAGGGAGATCTCCCACGAGCAGTACTTC | CASPREISHEQYF
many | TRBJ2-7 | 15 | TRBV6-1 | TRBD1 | TGTGCCAGCAGTCGGACAGGGGCCAGCTCCTACGAGCAGTACTTC | CASSRTGASSYEQYF
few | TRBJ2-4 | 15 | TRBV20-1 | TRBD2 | TGCAGTGCCGACAGCCCCTTGCGGGGGGGAAACATTCAGTACTTC | CSADSPLRGGNIQYF
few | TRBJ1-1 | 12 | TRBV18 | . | TGTGCCAGCTCACCCTGGGGGAATGAAGCTTTCTTT | CASSPWGNEAFF
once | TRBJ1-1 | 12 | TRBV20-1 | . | TGCAGTGCTAGAGTAATGAACACTGAAGCTTTCTTT | CSARVMNTEAFF
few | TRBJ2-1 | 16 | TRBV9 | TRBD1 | TGTGCCAGCAGCTCTACGGGGGACAGGTCCTACAATGAGCAGTTCTTC | CASSSTGDRSYNEQFF
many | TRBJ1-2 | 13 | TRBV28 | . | TGTGCCACCGACGGGGGTATTGCGGATGGCTACACCTTC | CATDGGIADGYTF
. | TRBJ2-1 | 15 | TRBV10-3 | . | TGTGCCATCAGTGAGCCCTGGACCACGAACAATGAGCAGTTCTTC | CAISEPWTTNNEQFF
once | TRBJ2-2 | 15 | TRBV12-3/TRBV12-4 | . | TGTGCCAGCAGTTTAGAAGCAGGGGTCACCGGGGAGCTGTTTTTT | CASSLEAGVTGELFF
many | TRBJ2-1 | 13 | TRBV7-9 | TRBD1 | TGTGCCACCCAGGGACAGGGAAATTATGAGCAGTTCTTC | CATQGQGNYEQFF
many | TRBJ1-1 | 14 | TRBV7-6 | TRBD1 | TGTGCCAGCAGCCCGGGACAGGGCAGGACTGAAGCTTTCTTT | CASSPGQGRTEAFF
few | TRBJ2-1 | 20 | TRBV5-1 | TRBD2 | TGCGCCAGCAGCTTGGACCCTTTTAGCGGGAGGTTAAGCTCCTACAATGAGCAGTTCTTC | CASSLDPFSGRLSSYNEQFF
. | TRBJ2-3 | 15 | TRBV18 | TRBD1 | TGTGCCAGCTCACCAGGACAGGGGAGGGCAGATACGCAGTATTTT | CASSPGQGRADTQYF
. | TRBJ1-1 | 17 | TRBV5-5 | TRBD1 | TGTGCCAGCAGCTTCCTCCCCTTATGGGACAGTAACACTGAAGCTTTCTTT | CASSFLPLWDSNTEAFF
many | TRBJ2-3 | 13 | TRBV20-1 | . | TGCAGTGCTAGGGGTTATGGAGCTCATACGCAGTATTTT | CSARGYGAHTQYF
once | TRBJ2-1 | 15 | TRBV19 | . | TGTGCCAGTTTGGGGGGTCCGGGCTCCTACAATAAGCAGTTCTTC | CASLGGPGSYNKQFF
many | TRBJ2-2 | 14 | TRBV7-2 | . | TGTGCCAGCCCAGGGGGGGACGGGGCCGGGGAGCTGTTTTTT | CASPGGDGAGELFF
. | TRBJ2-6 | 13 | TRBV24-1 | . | TGTGCCACCATGGAATCTGGGGCCAACGTCCTGACTTTC | CATMESGANVLTF
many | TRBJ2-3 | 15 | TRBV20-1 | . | TGCAGTGCCGAGAGTGTCCTAGCTCACACAGATACGCAGTATTTT | CSAESVLAHTDTQYF
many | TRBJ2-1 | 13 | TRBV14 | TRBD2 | TGTGCCAGCAGTTCTAGCGGGAGGAATGAGCAGTTCTTC | CASSSSGRNEQFF
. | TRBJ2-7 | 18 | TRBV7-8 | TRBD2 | TGTGCCAGCAGCCAGCGGGTGATAATTGGGACTAGTCTCTACGAGCAGTACTTC | CASSQRVIIGTSLYEQYF